This T cell receptor (beta chain) was found in a study of neurological immune-mediated disorders. Study details: The disease course was relapsing-remitting in 31 and secondary progressive in about 9% of the 34 multiple sclerosis patients. Study-level points and caveats: The most TCR clonal expansion was seen in HTLV-1-associated myelopathy, whereas the least was seen in multiple sclerosis, below the level in healthy controls.

This clonotype was detected ten times or more. What it binds is not known. V lost 4 bases to trimming and J lost 3 bases; unmatched junction nucleotides: 0. Per the germline V gene, CDR1 is SNHLY and CDR2 is FYNNEI. The CDR3 runs 13 residues. TCRdb used MiXCR to reprocess the 5' RACE reads, holding one entry per CDR3 protein. The data contain some 65,000 distinct CDR3 sequences, about 4% of them singletons. The receptor's source is a man aged 50 to 60 with multiple sclerosis. The chain is built from TRBV2 and TRBJ1-1, with 9 bases matching TRBD1. Sequencing used PBMCs. In DNA, the CDR3 is TGTGCCAGCAGTGGACAGGGGGACACTGAAGCTTTCTTT. It translates to CASSGQGDTEAFF.